These T cell receptor beta chains were read from a single sample in a study of T cell responses to AZD1222 COVID-19 vaccine. Here immunoSEQ multiplex PCR was the method, and the copy in TCRdb shows in-frame clones only, minus some. The sample has 160,000 or so clones, over 85% seen once; the top ten hold roughly 2.5%. Sequences were derived from peripheral blood, sampled on day 0 of AZD1222 vaccination. Receptor source: an adult in good health. Both conserved end residues are part of each CDR3. D genes are given only for firm matches. Clone size is not always given. Where it is, it says once, few, many or a class for expanded clones.

v_call	clone_size	d_call	j_call	cdr3_nt	cdr3_aa
TRBV10-3	once	.	TRBJ1-1	TGTGCCATCAGTGGGGGGACGGATACCGAAGCTTTCTTT	CAISGGTDTEAFF
TRBV6-5	.	TRBD1	TRBJ1-1	TGTGCCAGCAGTTCCGTCCCGGGACAGATGGGAGCTTTCTTT	CASSSVPGQMGAFF
TRBV11-2	.	.	TRBJ2-3	TGTGCCAGCAGGCTCACCGGGTCCACAGATACGCAGTATTTT	CASRLTGSTDTQYF
TRBV19	.	.	TRBJ2-5	TGTGCCAGTAGTTCAACAGGGACGGAGACCCAGTACTTC	CASSSTGTETQYF
TRBV3-1/TRBV3-2	.	.	TRBJ2-1	TGTGCCAGCAGCCAGGGGACGCCCCGGCGAGAGCAGTTCTTC	CASSQGTPRREQFF
TRBV10-1	.	TRBD1	TRBJ2-2	TGCGCCAGCAGTGGGGGGACAGTCCCTGGGACCGGGGAGCTGTTTTTT	CASSGGTVPGTGELFF
TRBV12-3/TRBV12-4	.	.	TRBJ1-2	TGTGCCAGCAGTTTATCGGGGGGCTATGGCTACACCTTC	CASSLSGGYGYTF
TRBV12-5	.	.	TRBJ1-5	TGTGCTAGTGCCTCGATTTCAGGGCAGCCCCAGCATTTT	CASASISGQPQHF
TRBV6-6	.	TRBD2	TRBJ2-2	TGTGCCAGCAGTCCCCGAAGGACTAGCGGGAACACCGGGGAGCTGTTTTTT	CASSPRRTSGNTGELFF
TRBV4-2	.	TRBD2	TRBJ2-5	TGTGCCAGCAGCGTCCGACTAGCGGGAGAAGAGACCCAGTACTTC	CASSVRLAGEETQYF
TRBV10-3	.	TRBD2	TRBJ2-1	TGTGCCATCAGTGGACCGACCAGCGGGAGAGACAATGAGCAGTTCTTC	CAISGPTSGRDNEQFF
TRBV4-1	once	TRBD2	TRBJ2-7	TGCGCCAGCAGCCAAGAGGGGACTAGCTTCTACGAGCAGTACTTC	CASSQEGTSFYEQYF
TRBV5-1	once	TRBD1	TRBJ1-2	TGCGCCAGCAGCTTGGAGACAGGGCGGGATGGCTACACCTTC	CASSLETGRDGYTF
TRBV7-8	.	TRBD2	TRBJ2-1	TGTGCCAGCAGCTATTCAAGGACTAGCGGGGGCACCTACAATGAGCAGTTCTTC	CASSYSRTSGGTYNEQFF
TRBV30	.	TRBD1	TRBJ2-1	TGTGCCTGGAGTGTACTACAGGGGAATGAGCAGTTCTTC	CAWSVLQGNEQFF
TRBV2	.	TRBD1	TRBJ2-3	TGTGCCAGCCGGGACAGGGCGGTAAGGGATACGCAGTATTTT	CASRDRAVRDTQYF
TRBV2	.	.	TRBJ1-6	TGTGCCAGCAGTGAACGAGGTTTTAATTCACCCCTCCACTTT	CASSERGFNSPLHF
TRBV11-1	.	.	TRBJ1-2	TGTGCCAGCAGTTTGGGGACACTCTATGGCTACACCTTC	CASSLGTLYGYTF
TRBV29-1	.	TRBD1	TRBJ1-2	TGCAGCGTTGAAGCGCCAGGGGGTGGGGGCTACACCTTC	CSVEAPGGGGYTF
TRBV2	.	.	TRBJ2-5	TGTGCCAGCACCCCGCAAGAGACCCAGTACTTC	CASTPQETQYF
TRBV18	.	.	TRBJ1-1	TGTGCCAGCTCACCCGCAACGGACGAATTAGCTTTCTTT	CASSPATDELAFF
TRBV30	.	.	TRBJ2-1	TGTGCCTGGAGTTCCTTCGGGAATGAGCAGTTCTTC	CAWSSFGNEQFF
TRBV24-1	.	TRBD2	TRBJ2-1	TGTGCCACCAGTGATTTCCGGGGGGGGGATGAGCAGTTCTTC	CATSDFRGGDEQFF
TRBV6-6	few	TRBD1	TRBJ1-2	TGTGCCAGCAGTCGGGACAGGGTTGTTGGCTACACCTTC	CASSRDRVVGYTF
TRBV2	once	TRBD1	TRBJ1-1	TGTGCCAACAGGGGGTTGGTAGGCACTGAAGCTTTCTTT	CANRGLVGTEAFF